The 11 T cell receptor beta chains below all came from one sample that was sequenced in a study of cytomegalovirus exposure and HLA in healthy donors. This PCR relied on a set of 60 Vbeta primers and 13 Jbeta primers. Libraries were prepared by immunoSEQ multiplex PCR; TCRdb keeps only in-frame clonotypes and omits some of them. The data hold 200,000 to 300,000 clones, with over 75% observed a single time. The sample was PBMCs. These receptor sequences come from a boy between 10 and 17 years old in good health and CMV-seronegative.

This chain joins TRBV6-1 and TRBJ1-1; 7 positions match TRBD1. This CDR3 region has 15 residues. Germline loops: CDR1 MNHNS, CDR2 SASEGT. The V segment lost 4 bases and the J segment 0 bases; nucleotides outside the gene matches: 5. CDR3 protein: CASSARRGMNTEAFF. For the CDR3, the DNA is TGTGCCAGCAGTGCGCGCAGGGGGATGAACACTGAAGCTTTCTTT.

The V and J genes are TRBV10-3 and TRBJ2-7; TRBD2 aligns across 10 bases. The CDR3 covers 16 residues. V gave up 2 bases and J gave up 1 base; unmatched junction bases: 5. Germline CDR1 and CDR2: ENHRY and SYGVKD. The DNA of the CDR3 is TGTGCCATCAGTGAGGGGAGCGGGAGGGGTTCCTACGAGCAGTACTTC. Translation: CAISEGSGRGSYEQYF.

V usage is TRBV15 and J usage is TRBJ2-7, with D perhaps TRBD1 (5 bases). Trimming took 2 bases from V and 7 from J, leaving 21 bases between them. The CDR3 contains 16 residues. CDR1 is LNHNV, CDR2 YYDKDF, per germline (reference sequence). DNA for the CDR3: TGTGCCACCAGCAGACCCCAGGGTGGCCCATCACGGGAGCAGTACTTC. Translation: CATSRPQGGPSREQYF.

The rearrangement links TRBV4-1 to TRBJ1-2; D gene uncertain. The CDR3 is 14 amino acids. V lost 1 base and J 8 bases, leaving 14 bases between the germline ends. Germline lookup yields CDR1 MGHRA and CDR2 YSYEKL. The CDR3 DNA sequence: TGCGCCAGCAGCCAAGTGGTTCGGGTTTCGGGCTACACCTTC. It encodes CASSQVVRVSGYTF.

The table lists this clone with a few counts. V and J are TRBV6-5 and TRBJ1-1; D is uncertain. This CDR3 is 14 amino acids long. V was shortened by 1 base and J by 7 bases, with 13 bases between the two germline ends. Germline loops: CDR1 MNHEY, CDR2 SVGAGI. DNA of the CDR3: TGTGCCAGCAGTTACTTAGCCCCTGAGGATGAAGCTTTCTTT. Translation gives CASSYLAPEDEAFF.

The genes are TRBV5-1 and TRBJ2-6; D not certain. V was trimmed by 0 bases and J by 0 bases, leaving 4 bases between them. The CDR3 is 15 residues long. CDR1 and CDR2 from the germline V gene are SGHRS and YFSETQ. CDR3 bases: TGCGCCAGCAGCTTGGGGAGCTCTGGGGCCAACGTCCTGACTTTC. It is translated as CASSLGSSGANVLTF.

The rearrangement uses TRBV7-2 and TRBJ2-1; no reliable D call. V was pared by 4 bases and J by 5 bases, with 12 bases between. Germline V CDR1 and CDR2: SGHTA, FQGNSA. CDR3 length: 14 residues. Here the CDR3 reads CASSSDWQNNEQFF. In nucleotides, the CDR3 is TGTGCCAGCAGCTCCGACTGGCAGAACAATGAGCAGTTCTTC.

This sequence joins TRBV7-8 and TRBJ1-2; D perhaps matches TRBD1 (6 bases). The CDR3 covers 19 residues. The germline V gene encodes CDR1 SGHVS and CDR2 FQNEAQ. Trimming removed 2 bases at V and 7 bases at J, with 29 bases between. CDR3 loop: CASSLFFLGAAPRGSGYTF. In DNA, the CDR3 is TGTGCCAGCAGCTTATTTTTCCTGGGGGCTGCCCCCCGGGGAAGTGGCTACACCTTC.

The chain has TRBV27 and TRBJ2-1, with D perhaps TRBD2 (6 bases). CDR1 is MNHEY and CDR2 is SMNVEV in the germline V gene (reference sequence). Trimming removed 1 base at V and 4 bases at J, with 14 bases between. The CDR3 spans 16 residues. The CDR3 region has the DNA TGTGCCAGCAGTTTATTCGGAGCGGAGGGTTACAATGAGCAGTTCTTC. It translates to CASSLFGAEGYNEQFF.

The chain carries TRBV7-2 and TRBJ2-3; a possible D gene is TRBD2 (6 bases). The CDR3 covers 15 residues. V dropped 3 bases and J dropped 4 bases, with 14 bases sitting between them. In germline, CDR1 is SGHTA, CDR2 FQGNSA. CDR3 DNA: TGTGCCAGCAGCTTTGCCGGGAGTTTTTCAGATACGCAGTATTTT. Encoded protein: CASSFAGSFSDTQYF.

The chain combines TRBV25-1 with TRBJ2-1, with no clear D. CDR1 MGHDK and CDR2 SYGVNS come from the germline V gene. This CDR3 has 14 amino acids. V was shortened by 7 bases and J by 0 bases, with 10 bases between the two germline ends. CDR3 in amino acids: CASTPVSSYNEQFF. The CDR3 DNA sequence: TGTGCCAGCACCCCTGTGAGCTCCTACAATGAGCAGTTCTTC.